This T cell receptor beta chain was identified during a study of T cells in Graves' hyperthyroidism and ophthalmopathy. Study-wide results and caveats: The blood repertoire included most of the expanded thyroid clonotypes above 0.001.

TCR beta CDR3 regions were amplified from RNA transcripts. First-round RT-PCR of the TCR CDR3 relied on the HTBI primer set. TCRdb re-called the multiplex PCR reads with MiXCR, one entry per CDR3 protein. This repertoire shows 660,000 or so distinct CDR3 sequences, less than 25% found once; its top ten account for more than 30%. This clonotype was counted a few times. The antigen remains unidentified. CDR3 size: 12 residues. Germline CDR1 and CDR2: SGHAT and FQNNGV. V dropped 5 bases and J dropped 12; count of bases not matched to a gene: 9. Uncontrolled infection, other autoimmune disease, pregnancy or lactation disqualified patients from enrolment. Diagnoses were established using clinical symptoms, serum thyroxine and TRAb, thyroid ultrasound and orbital computed tomography.

The chain joins TRBV11-2 to TRBJ1-2, with 7 bases identical to TRBD1. The specimen sequenced was blood. The sequence came from a young man with Graves' ophthalmopathy. The CDR3 sequence: CASSLGTAKNTF. CDR3 coding DNA: TGTGCCAGCAGCCTCGGGACAGCCAAGAACACCTTC. Drawing the rest from reference TRBV11-2 and TRBJ1-2, the complete variable domain is EAGVAQSPRYKIIEKRQSVAFWCNPISGHATLYWYQQILGQGPKLLIQFQNNGVVDDSQLPKDRFSAERLKGVDSTLKIQPAKLEDSAVYLCASSLGTAKNTFGSGTRLTVV.